A selection of T cell receptor beta chains follows, all from one sample in a study of memory CD4+ T cells and cytomegalovirus serostatus. Sequenced by immunoSEQ multiplex PCR; TCRdb stores in-frame clones only, minus some. The sample consists of about 50,000 clones, under 80% of them appearing once. Sequencing was done on a sample of memory CD4+ T cells from blood. These receptors were obtained from an adult in good health and CMV-seronegative. The CDR3 runs from the conserved cysteine through the conserved F or W. D genes are given only for firm matches. Only part of the rows carry a size: once, few, many, or a class if the clone is expanded.

j_call clone_size v_call d_call cdr3_aa cdr3_nt
TRBJ2-3 . TRBV7-9 . CASSLEVGGYSSPDTQYF TGTGCCAGCAGCTTAGAAGTAGGAGGGTACAGTAGCCCAGATACGCAGTATTTT
TRBJ1-4 . TRBV29-1 . CSAAGATNEKLFF TGCAGCGCGGCCGGCGCAACTAATGAAAAACTGTTTTTT
TRBJ2-1 once TRBV5-6 . CASSLGGSSYNEQFF TGTGCCAGCAGCTTGGGGGGAAGCTCCTACAATGAGCAGTTCTTC
TRBJ1-2 . TRBV20-1 . CSARLGYGYTF TGCAGTGCTAGATTGGGCTATGGCTACACCTTC
TRBJ2-1 . TRBV18 . CASSPRVDSPDEQFF TGTGCCAGCTCACCACGAGTGGACAGTCCTGATGAGCAGTTCTTC
TRBJ1-6 . TRBV27 . CASRREGISPLHF TGTGCCAGCCGTAGAGAGGGGATTTCACCCCTCCACTTT
TRBJ1-6 . TRBV9 . CASSVFGARMNSPLHF TGTGCCAGCAGCGTATTTGGGGCTCGGATGAATTCACCCCTCCACTTT
TRBJ1-2 . TRBV5-4 . CASSLGQETYGYTF TGTGCCAGCAGCTTGGGACAGGAAACCTATGGCTACACCTTC
TRBJ2-7 . TRBV7-2 TRBD1 CASSLAGGPREQYF TGTGCCAGCAGCTTAGCAGGGGGCCCGCGCGAGCAGTACTTC
TRBJ1-5 once TRBV30 . CAWSVWGARSNQPQHF TGTGCCTGGAGTGTGTGGGGGGCTAGAAGCAATCAGCCCCAGCATTTT
TRBJ1-2 . TRBV2 TRBD1 CASSQGLDRAGGYTF TGTGCCAGCAGCCAAGGACTGGACAGGGCGGGTGGCTACACCTTC
TRBJ2-3 . TRBV7-2 . CASSLGRGATDTQYF TGTGCCAGCAGCTTGGGCCGGGGGGCGACAGATACGCAGTATTTT
TRBJ1-6 . TRBV21-1 . CASSKGRRNRGSEAPLHF TGTGCCAGCAGCAAAGGGCGAAGGAACAGGGGTTCGGAGGCACCCCTCCACTTT
TRBJ1-1 . TRBV7-3 . CASSLGGASTEAFF TGTGCCAGCAGCTTAGGAGGAGCGAGTACTGAAGCTTTCTTT
TRBJ2-7 . TRBV5-4 TRBD2 CASSPARGTSPYEQYF TGTGCCAGCAGTCCTGCCCGGGGGACTAGTCCCTACGAGCAGTACTTC
TRBJ1-6 . TRBV4-3 . CASSQDFEGEASPLHF TGCGCCAGCAGCCAAGATTTCGAGGGAGAGGCTTCACCCCTCCACTTT
TRBJ2-7 . TRBV18 TRBD1 CASSPSRDRTYEQYF TGTGCCAGCTCACCGAGCCGGGACAGGACCTACGAGCAGTACTTC
TRBJ2-7 . TRBV9 TRBD1 CASSVGTGGSYEQYF TGTGCCAGCAGCGTAGGGACAGGGGGTTCCTACGAGCAGTACTTC
TRBJ1-1 few TRBV19 . CASSTFGSGKNTEAFF TGTGCCAGTAGTACCTTTGGGTCGGGGAAGAACACTGAAGCTTTCTTT
TRBJ2-7 . TRBV12-5 . CASADEVGYSYEQYF TGTGCTAGTGCGGACGAGGTCGGATACTCCTACGAGCAGTACTTC
TRBJ1-6 . TRBV10-3 . CAISDLGGLYNSPLHF TGTGCCATCAGTGATTTGGGGGGCCTCTATAATTCACCCCTCCACTTT
TRBJ1-6 . TRBV5-1 . CASSLVAGNNSPLHF TGCGCCAGCAGCTTGGTTGCAGGGAACAATTCACCCCTCCACTTT
TRBJ1-4 . TRBV6-1 . CASSEGGANEKLFF TGTGCCAGCAGTGAAGGGGGGGCCAATGAAAAACTGTTTTTT
TRBJ2-7 . TRBV10-3 . CAISESGTTYEQYF TGTGCCATCAGTGAGTCTGGGACCACCTACGAGCAGTACTTC
TRBJ2-7 once TRBV7-8 TRBD1 CASSLVGGLGTGAYEQYF TGTGCCAGCAGCTTAGTAGGCGGGCTGGGGACAGGGGCCTACGAGCAGTACTTC
TRBJ1-6 . TRBV6-4 TRBD1 CASSRPARDRGNSPLHF TGTGCCAGCAGTCGTCCCGCCCGGGACAGGGGCAATTCACCCCTCCACTTT
TRBJ2-7 . TRBV5-1 TRBD1 CASSPEGAYEQYF TGCGCCAGCAGCCCTGAGGGGGCTTACGAGCAGTACTTC
TRBJ1-3 . TRBV7-6 . CASSSESSGNTIYF TGTGCCAGCAGCTCGGAGAGCTCTGGAAACACCATATATTTT
TRBJ1-2 . TRBV19 TRBD1 CASSGDRGAEGYTF TGTGCCAGTAGTGGTGACAGGGGGGCTGAGGGCTACACCTTC
TRBJ1-3 . TRBV19 . CASSITGSPGNTIYF TGTGCCAGTAGTATTACAGGGAGTCCTGGAAACACCATATATTTT
TRBJ2-1 . TRBV2 TRBD1 CASSTTGDNEQFF TGTGCCAGCAGCACAACAGGGGACAATGAGCAGTTCTTC
TRBJ1-2 . TRBV13 TRBD1 CASSYSQGEAGYTF TGTGCCAGCAGCTACTCACAGGGGGAGGCGGGCTACACCTTC